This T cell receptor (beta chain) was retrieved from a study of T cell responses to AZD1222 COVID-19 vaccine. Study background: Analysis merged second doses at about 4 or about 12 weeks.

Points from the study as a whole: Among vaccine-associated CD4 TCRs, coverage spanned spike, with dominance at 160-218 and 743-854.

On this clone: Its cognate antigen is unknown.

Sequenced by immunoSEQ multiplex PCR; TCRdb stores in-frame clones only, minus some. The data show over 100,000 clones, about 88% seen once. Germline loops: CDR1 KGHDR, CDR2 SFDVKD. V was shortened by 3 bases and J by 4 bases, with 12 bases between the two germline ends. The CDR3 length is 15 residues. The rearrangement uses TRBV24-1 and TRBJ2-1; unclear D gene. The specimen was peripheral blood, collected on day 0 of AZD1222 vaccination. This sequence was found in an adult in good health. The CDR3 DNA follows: TGTGCCACCAGTGATCCGTCCCCCAGTTACAATGAGCAGTTCTTC. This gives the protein CATSDPSPSYNEQFF.